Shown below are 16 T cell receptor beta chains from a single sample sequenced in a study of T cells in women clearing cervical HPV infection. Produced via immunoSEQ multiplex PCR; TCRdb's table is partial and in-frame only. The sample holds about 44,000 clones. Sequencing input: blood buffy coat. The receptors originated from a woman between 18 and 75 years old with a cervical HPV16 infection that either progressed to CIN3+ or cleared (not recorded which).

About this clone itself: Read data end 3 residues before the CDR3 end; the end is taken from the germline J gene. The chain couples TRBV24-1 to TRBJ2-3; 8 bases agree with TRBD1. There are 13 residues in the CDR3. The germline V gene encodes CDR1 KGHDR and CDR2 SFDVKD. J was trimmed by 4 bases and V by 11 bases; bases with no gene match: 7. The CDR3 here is CASGQGTADTQYF. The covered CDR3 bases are TGTGCCAGCGGACAGGGTACCGCAGATACG.

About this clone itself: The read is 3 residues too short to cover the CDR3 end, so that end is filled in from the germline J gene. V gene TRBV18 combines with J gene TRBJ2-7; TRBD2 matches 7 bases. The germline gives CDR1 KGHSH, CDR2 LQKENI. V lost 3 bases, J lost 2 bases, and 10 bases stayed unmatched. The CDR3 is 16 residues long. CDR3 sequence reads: CASSPALADLTYEQYF. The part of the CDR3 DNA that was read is TGTGCCAGCTCACCTGCTCTAGCGGACCTTACCTACGAG.

CDR3 residues: CAWSVQGNTIYF. The CDR3 DNA, read in part, is TGTGCCTGGAGCGTCCAGGGAAACACC. The chain links TRBV30 to TRBJ1-3; the D is unclear. The read ends 3 residues early relative to the CDR3; the germline J gene fills the gap. The CDR3 length is 12 residues. V gave up 3 bases and J gave up 4 bases, with 7 bases separating them. CDR1 GTSNPN and CDR2 SVGIG come from the germline V gene (reference sequence). The complete variable domain, with remaining parts taken from reference TRBV30 and TRBJ1-3, reads SQTIHQWPATLVQPVGSPLSLECTVEGTSNPNLYWYRQAAGRGLQLLFYSVGIGQISSEVPQNLSASRPQDRQFILSSKKLLLSDSGFYLCAWSVQGNTIYFGEGSWLTVV.

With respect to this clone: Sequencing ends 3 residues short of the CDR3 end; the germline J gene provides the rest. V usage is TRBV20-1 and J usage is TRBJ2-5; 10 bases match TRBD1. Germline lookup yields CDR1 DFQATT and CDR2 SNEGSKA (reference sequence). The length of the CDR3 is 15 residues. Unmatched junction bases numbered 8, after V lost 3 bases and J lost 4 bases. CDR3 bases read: TGCAGTGCTAGCGTTCCGGGACAGGGGTTAGAGACC. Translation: CSASVPGQGLET. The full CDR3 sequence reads CSASVPGQGLETQYF.

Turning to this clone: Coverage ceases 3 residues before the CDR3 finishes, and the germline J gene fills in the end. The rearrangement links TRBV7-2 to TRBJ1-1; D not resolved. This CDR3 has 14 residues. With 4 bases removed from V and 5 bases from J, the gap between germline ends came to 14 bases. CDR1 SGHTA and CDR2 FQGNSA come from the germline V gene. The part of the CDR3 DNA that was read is TGTGCCAGCAGCTCCCTCGAGGGTTATACTGAA. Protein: CASSSLEGYTE. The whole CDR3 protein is CASSSLEGYTEAFF.

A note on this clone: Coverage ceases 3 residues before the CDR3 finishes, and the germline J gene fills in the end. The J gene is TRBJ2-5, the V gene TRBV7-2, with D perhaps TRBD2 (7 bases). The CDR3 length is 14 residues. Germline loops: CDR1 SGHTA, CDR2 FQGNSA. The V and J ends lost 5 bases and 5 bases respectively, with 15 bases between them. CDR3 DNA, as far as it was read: TGTGCCAGCAGCGCTCGGGGGGCGCATGAGACC. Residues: CASSARGAHET. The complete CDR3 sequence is CASSARGAHETQYF.

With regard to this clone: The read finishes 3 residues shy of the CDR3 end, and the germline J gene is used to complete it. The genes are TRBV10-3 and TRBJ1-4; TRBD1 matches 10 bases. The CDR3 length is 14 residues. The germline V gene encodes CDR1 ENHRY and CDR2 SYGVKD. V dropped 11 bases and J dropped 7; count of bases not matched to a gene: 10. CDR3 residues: CASWDRGGSEKLFF. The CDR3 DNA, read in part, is TGTGCCTCCTGGGACAGGGGTGGTTCTGAAAAA.

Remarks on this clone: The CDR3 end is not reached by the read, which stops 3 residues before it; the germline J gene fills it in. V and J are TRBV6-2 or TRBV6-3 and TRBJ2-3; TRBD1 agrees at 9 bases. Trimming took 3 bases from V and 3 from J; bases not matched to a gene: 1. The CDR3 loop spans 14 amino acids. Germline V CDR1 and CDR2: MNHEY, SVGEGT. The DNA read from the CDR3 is TGTGCCAGCAGTTATGACAGGGGGACAGATACG. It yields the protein CASSYDRGTDT. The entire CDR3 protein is CASSYDRGTDTQYF.

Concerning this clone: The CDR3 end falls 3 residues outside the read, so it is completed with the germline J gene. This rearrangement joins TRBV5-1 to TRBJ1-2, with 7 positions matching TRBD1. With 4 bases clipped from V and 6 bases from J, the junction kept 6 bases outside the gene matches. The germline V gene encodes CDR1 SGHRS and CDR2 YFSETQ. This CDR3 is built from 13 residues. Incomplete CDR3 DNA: TGCGCCAGCAGCCTAGACAGGGTGAATGGC. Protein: CASSLDRVNG. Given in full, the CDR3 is CASSLDRVNGYTF.

The sequenced part of the CDR3 DNA is TGCAGTGCTAGAGGGACTAGCGGATCGAACACAGATACG. It codes for CSARGTSGSNTDT. The CDR3 reads in full as CSARGTSGSNTDTQYF. The chain carries TRBV20-1 and TRBJ2-3; 10 positions match TRBD2. The DNA ends 3 residues before the CDR3 does, and the rest of the CDR3 is filled in from the germline J gene. CDR1 is DFQATT, CDR2 SNEGSKA, per germline (reference sequence). This CDR3 region has 16 residues. J gave up 2 bases and V 1 base, and 6 bases lay outside the gene matches.

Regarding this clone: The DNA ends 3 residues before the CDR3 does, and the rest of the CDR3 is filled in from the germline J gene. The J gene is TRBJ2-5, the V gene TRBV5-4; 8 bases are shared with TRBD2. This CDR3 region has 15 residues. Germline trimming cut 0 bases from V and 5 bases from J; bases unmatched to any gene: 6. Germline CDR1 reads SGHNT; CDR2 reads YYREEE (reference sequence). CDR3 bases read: TGTGCCAGCAGCTTGGACGCGGGAGGTTGGGAGACC. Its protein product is CASSLDAGGWET. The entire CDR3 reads CASSLDAGGWETQYF.

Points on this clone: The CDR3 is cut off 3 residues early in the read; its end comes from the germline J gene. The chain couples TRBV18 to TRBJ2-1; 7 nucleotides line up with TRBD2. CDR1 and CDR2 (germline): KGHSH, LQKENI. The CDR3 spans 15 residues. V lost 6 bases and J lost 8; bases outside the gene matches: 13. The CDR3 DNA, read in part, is TGTGCCAGCTCCCCCTTTGCTGCGGGGAGGGATGAG. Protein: CASSPFAAGRDE. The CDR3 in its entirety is CASSPFAAGRDEQFF.

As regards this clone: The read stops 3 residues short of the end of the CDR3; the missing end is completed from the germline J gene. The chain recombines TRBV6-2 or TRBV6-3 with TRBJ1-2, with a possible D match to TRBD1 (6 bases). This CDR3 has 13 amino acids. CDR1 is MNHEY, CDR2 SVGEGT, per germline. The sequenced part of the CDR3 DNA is TGTGCCAGCATCAGACAGGCCCCGTACGAC. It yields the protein CASIRQAPYD. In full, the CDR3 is CASIRQAPYDYTF.

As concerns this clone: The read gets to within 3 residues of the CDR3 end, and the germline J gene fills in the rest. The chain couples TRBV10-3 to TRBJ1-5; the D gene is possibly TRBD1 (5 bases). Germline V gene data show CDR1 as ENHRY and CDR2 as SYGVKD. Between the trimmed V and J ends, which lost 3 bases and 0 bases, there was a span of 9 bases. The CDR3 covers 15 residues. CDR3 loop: CAISEGVDSNQPQHF. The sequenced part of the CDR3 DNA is TGTGCCATCAGTGAAGGGGTCGATAGCAATCAGCCC.

CDR3 in amino acids: CASSSRDRATGELFF. The CDR3 DNA, read in part, is TGTGCCAGCAGCTCCCGGGACAGGGCCACCGGGGAG. The V call is TRBV5-6, the J call TRBJ2-2; 9 nucleotides match TRBD1. The read halts 3 residues ahead of the CDR3 end, with the missing end drawn from the germline J gene. The trim removed 3 bases at V and 4 bases at J, leaving 4 bases unmatched. Germline assignment: CDR1 SGHDT and CDR2 YYEEEE. This CDR3 comprises 15 residues.

The chain's CDR3 is CASSVLRPALGTDTQYF. Incomplete CDR3 DNA: TGTGCCAGCAGCGTTCTTCGGCCAGCGTTAGGCACAGATACG. The V call is TRBV6-2 or TRBV6-3, the J call TRBJ2-3; D is unclear. Sequencing ends 3 residues short of the CDR3 end; the germline J gene provides the rest. The CDR3 runs 17 residues. Germline V CDR1 and CDR2: MNHEY, SVGEGT. The V and J ends lost 6 bases and 1 base respectively, with 20 bases between them.